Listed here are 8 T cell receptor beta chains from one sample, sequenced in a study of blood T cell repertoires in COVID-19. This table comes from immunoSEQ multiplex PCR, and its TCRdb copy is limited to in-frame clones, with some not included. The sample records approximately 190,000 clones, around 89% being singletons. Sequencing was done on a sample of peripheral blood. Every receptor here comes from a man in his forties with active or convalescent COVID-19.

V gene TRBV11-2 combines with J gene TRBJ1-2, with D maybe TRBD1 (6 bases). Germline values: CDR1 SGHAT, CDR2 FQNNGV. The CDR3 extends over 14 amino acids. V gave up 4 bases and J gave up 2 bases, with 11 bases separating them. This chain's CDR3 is CASSSTGSNYGYTF. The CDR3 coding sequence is TGTGCCAGCAGCTCCACAGGGTCGAACTATGGCTACACCTTC. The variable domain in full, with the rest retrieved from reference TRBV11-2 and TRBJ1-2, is EAGVAQSPRYKIIEKRQSVAFWCNPISGHATLYWYQQILGQGPKLLIQFQNNGVVDDSQLPKDRFSAERLKGVDSTLKIQPAKLEDSAVYLCASSSTGSNYGYTFGSGTRLTVV.

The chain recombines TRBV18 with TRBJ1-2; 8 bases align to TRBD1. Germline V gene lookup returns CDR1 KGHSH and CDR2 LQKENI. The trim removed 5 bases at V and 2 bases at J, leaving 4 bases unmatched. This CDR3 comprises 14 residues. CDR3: CASSSTGVNYGYTF. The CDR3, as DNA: TGTGCCAGCTCATCGACAGGGGTCAACTATGGCTACACCTTC.

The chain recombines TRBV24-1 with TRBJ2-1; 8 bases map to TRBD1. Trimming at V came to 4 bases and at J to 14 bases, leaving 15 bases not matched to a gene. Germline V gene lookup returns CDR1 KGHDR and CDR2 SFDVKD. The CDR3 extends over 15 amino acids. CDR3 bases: TGTGCCACCAGTGAGGGCGGACAGGGTGTTATCAGGGAGTTCTTC. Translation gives CATSEGGQGVIREFF.

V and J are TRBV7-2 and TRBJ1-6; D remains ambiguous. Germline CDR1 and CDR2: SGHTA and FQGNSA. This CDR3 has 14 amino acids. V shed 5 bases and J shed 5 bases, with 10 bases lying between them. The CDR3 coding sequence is TGTGCCAGCAGCGCCGCAGATCATAATTCACCCCTCCACTTT. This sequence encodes CASSAADHNSPLHF.

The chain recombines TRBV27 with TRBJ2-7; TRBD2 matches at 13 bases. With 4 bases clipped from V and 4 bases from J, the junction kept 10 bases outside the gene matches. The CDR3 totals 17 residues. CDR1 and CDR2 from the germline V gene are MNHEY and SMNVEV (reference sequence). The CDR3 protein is CASSSLGTSGEIYEQYF. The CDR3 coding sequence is TGTGCCAGCAGTTCCCTCGGGACTAGCGGGGAGATTTACGAGCAGTACTTC.

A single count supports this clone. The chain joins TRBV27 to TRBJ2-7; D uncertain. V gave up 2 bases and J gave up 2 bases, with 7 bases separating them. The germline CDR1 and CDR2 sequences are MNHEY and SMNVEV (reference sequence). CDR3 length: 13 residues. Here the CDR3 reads CASSLTATYEQYF. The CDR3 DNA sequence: TGTGCCAGCAGTTTAACAGCAACCTACGAGCAGTACTTC.

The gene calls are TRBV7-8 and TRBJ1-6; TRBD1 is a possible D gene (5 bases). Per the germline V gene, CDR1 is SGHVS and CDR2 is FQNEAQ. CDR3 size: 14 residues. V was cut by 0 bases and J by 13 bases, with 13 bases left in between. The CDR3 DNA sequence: TGTGCCAGCAGCTTAGCCCCAGGGAATAGCCCCCTCCACTTT. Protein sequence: CASSLAPGNSPLHF.

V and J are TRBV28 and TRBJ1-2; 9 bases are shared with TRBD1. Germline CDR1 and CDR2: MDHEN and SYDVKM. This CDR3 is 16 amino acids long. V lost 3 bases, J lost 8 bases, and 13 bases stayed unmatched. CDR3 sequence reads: CASSLETGGSSGGYTF. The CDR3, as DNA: TGTGCCAGCAGTTTGGAGACAGGGGGGTCTTCGGGCGGCTACACCTTC.